One sample yielded the 5 T cell receptor beta chains listed below, sequenced in a study of cytomegalovirus exposure and HLA in healthy donors. Primers for the PCR totalled 60 Vbeta and 13 Jbeta. The data were produced by immunoSEQ multiplex PCR, yet TCRdb's version contains in-frame clones alone and is incomplete. This sample's table reports tens of thousands of clones. Sequencing was done on a sample of PBMCs. The receptor source for this set is a man in his fifties in good health and CMV-seropositive.

The chain has TRBV10-3 and TRBJ2-3, with a possible D match to TRBD1 (6 bases). The V gene's germline CDR1 is ENHRY and CDR2 SYGVKD. The length of the CDR3 is 12 residues. V shed 3 bases and J shed 12 bases, with 13 bases lying between them. In nucleotides, the CDR3 is TGTGCCATCAGTGACACTAACAGGGAACAGTATTTT. Translated, it gives CAISDTNREQYF.

This chain connects TRBV10-3 to TRBJ1-4, with 7 bases lining up with TRBD1. This CDR3 comprises 13 residues. Germline assignment: CDR1 ENHRY and CDR2 SYGVKD. V dropped 0 bases and J dropped 11; count of bases not matched to a gene: 3. CDR3 region: CAISESGTEKLFF. The CDR3 DNA follows: TGTGCCATCAGTGAGTCGGGGACAGAGAAACTGTTTTTT.

The V gene is TRBV15, the J gene TRBJ2-3; TRBD1 is a possible D gene (6 bases). V lost 5 bases to trimming and J lost 1 base, with 19 bases between them. The CDR3 extends over 17 amino acids. In germline, CDR1 is LNHNV, CDR2 YYDKDF (reference sequence). The CDR3: CATSVDLPGERTDTQYF. The CDR3 DNA reads as TGTGCCACCAGCGTCGATCTCCCAGGGGAGCGCACAGATACGCAGTATTTT.

The chain combines TRBV6-5 with TRBJ2-1, with D maybe TRBD1 (6 bases). V was trimmed by 6 bases and J by 3 bases, leaving 9 bases between them. The CDR3 consists of 13 residues. Per the germline V gene, CDR1 is MNHEY and CDR2 is SVGAGI. The CDR3 reads CASRPDSYNEQFF. The CDR3, as DNA: TGTGCCAGCAGACCGGACAGCTACAATGAGCAGTTCTTC.

The rearrangement uses TRBV19 and TRBJ1-1, with 10 bases lining up with TRBD1. The germline gives CDR1 LNHDA, CDR2 SQIVND (reference sequence). This CDR3 has 14 residues. The V segment lost 3 bases and the J segment 6 bases; nucleotides outside the gene matches: 4. In nucleotides, the CDR3 is TGTGCCAGTAGTATCCGGGACAGGGGCGCTGAAGCTTTCTTT. Its protein product is CASSIRDRGAEAFF. The whole variable domain, remainder taken from reference TRBV19 and TRBJ1-1, is DGGITQSPKYLFRKEGQNVTLSCEQNLNHDAMYWYRQDPGQGLRLIYYSQIVNDFQKGDIAEGYSVSREKKESFPLTVTSAQKNPTAFYLCASSIRDRGAEAFFGQGTRLTVV.